This TCR beta chain was captured by sequencing in a study of CXCR3-negative and CXCR3-positive naive CD8 T cells. Findings of the study overall: Memory, not naive, CXCR3-negative and CXCR3-positive cells differed in TRBV-TRBJ usage.

Turning to this clonotype: Its antigen is unidentified.

In preparing the TRB cDNA libraries, 5' RACE with UMI labels was used. Each CDR3 protein gets one entry in TCRdb, which reprocessed the 5' RACE reads and gives no DNA. Its table records over 35,000 distinct CDR3 sequences. The germline V gene encodes CDR1 SGHTA and CDR2 FQGNSA. This CDR3 comprises 13 residues. The sample taken for sequencing was memory CD8+ T cells from blood. The chain has TRBV7-2 and TRBJ2-5; TCRdb picks TRBD1, but there is no DNA to check that call. The sequence came from a human donor in good health. Some clones in this sample may be carry-over from other donors' samples. The CDR3 protein is CSSRGQGQETQYF.